This is a list of T cell receptor beta chains from one sample in a study of prognosis after radiotherapy for stage I lung cancer. TCRdb called the multiplex PCR reads again in MiXCR, with one record for every CDR3 protein. The data contain about 19,000 distinct CDR3 sequences, roughly 30% of them singletons. The sample in question was PBMCs, obtained before or after stereotactic body radiation therapy (not recorded which). Receptors originate from a donor aged 50 or older with non-small cell lung cancer. Both conserved end residues are part of each CDR3. The order of the fields is CDR3 DNA, CDR3 protein, V gene, clone size, J gene, D gene. A D gene is named only where the DNA matches it firmly. Clone size is stated in some rows and not others, as once, few, many or a class when expanded.

TGCGCCAGCATCCACGATTGGGTTCAGTACTTC,CASIHDWVQYF,TRBV5-1,.,TRBJ2-7,.
TGCGCCAGCAGCCAATACAGACAGGGGCTGGATGGCTACACCTTC,CASSQYRQGLDGYTF,TRBV4-3,many,TRBJ1-2,TRBD1
TGTGCCAGCAGCCTCGGGACAGGTAGCACCTACGAGCAGTACTTC,CASSLGTGSTYEQYF,TRBV5-5,many,TRBJ2-7,TRBD1
TGTGCCAGCAGGGACCTCGAGGAAATAGATACGCAGTATTTT,CASRDLEEIDTQYF,TRBV6-1,.,TRBJ2-3,.
TGTGCCAGCAGTTACTATGGGGGAGAAGAGACCCAGTACTTC,CASSYYGGEETQYF,TRBV6-5,many,TRBJ2-5,.
TGTGCCAGCAGTTCCCCCCGGACTAGCGGGGCCTACAATGAGCAGTTCTTC,CASSSPRTSGAYNEQFF,TRBV28,many,TRBJ2-1,TRBD2
TGTGCCACCAGCAGATTCGGGGAGGGAAGTTACATTCAGTACTTC,CATSRFGEGSYIQYF,TRBV15,.,TRBJ2-4,TRBD2
TGCAGCGTTGATGGGACAGGGTCCTACGAGCAGTACTTC,CSVDGTGSYEQYF,TRBV29-1,medium-sized,TRBJ2-7,TRBD1
TGTGCCAGCAGTTACTCATCGGATGCCCACGAGCAGTACTTC,CASSYSSDAHEQYF,TRBV6-5,many,TRBJ2-7,.
TGTGCCAGCCTGGCTAGAAACAATGAGCAGTTCTTC,CASLARNNEQFF,TRBV3-1,many,TRBJ2-1,.
TGCGCCAGCAATCCGAGGGGTCACACCGGGGAGCTGTTTTTT,CASNPRGHTGELFF,TRBV5-1,many,TRBJ2-2,.
TGCGCCAGCAGCCAAGATGCCGCCCCTGATACGCAGTATTTT,CASSQDAAPDTQYF,TRBV4-3,many,TRBJ2-3,.
TGTGCCAGCAGTTACGGGGCAGAGTATCAGCCCCAGCATTTT,CASSYGAEYQPQHF,TRBV6-2/TRBV6-3,medium-sized,TRBJ1-5,.
TGCAGTGCTAGAGGGGGGGAGGGACGGACCCAAGAGACCCAGTACTTC,CSARGGEGRTQETQYF,TRBV20-1,many,TRBJ2-5,TRBD2
TGCGCCAGCAGCCGTCAGGACAATAACTATGGCTACACCTTC,CASSRQDNNYGYTF,TRBV4-1,many,TRBJ1-2,.
TGTGCCAGCAGCCCCAGGGACGGTTCTGCCGGGGCCAACGTCCTGACTTTC,CASSPRDGSAGANVLTF,TRBV9,many,TRBJ2-6,.
TGTGCCAGCAGCACGGCGGGAGTCGGAATCGGGGAGCTGTTTTTT,CASSTAGVGIGELFF,TRBV6-1,many,TRBJ2-2,TRBD2
TGCGCCAGCAGCGAACGGACAGGCACTGAAGCTTTCTTT,CASSERTGTEAFF,TRBV4-3,few,TRBJ1-1,TRBD1
TGTGCCAGCAGCATTGACATATCCCATGGAGGCTACACCTTC,CASSIDISHGGYTF,TRBV6-2/TRBV6-3,.,TRBJ1-2,.
TGTGCCACCAGTGAGGATAGGGTTGCTGGAGATACGCAGTATTTT,CATSEDRVAGDTQYF,TRBV24-1,many,TRBJ2-3,.
TGTGCCATCAGTGAGTTTGGTGGTTCACCCCTCCACTTT,CAISEFGGSPLHF,TRBV10-3,many,TRBJ1-6,.
TGTGCCAGCAGCCAAGATAGTGGGGCCAACGTCCTGACTTTC,CASSQDSGANVLTF,TRBV14,many,TRBJ2-6,.
TGTGCCTGGAGCATAGCCCGTATAAACAATGAGCAGTTCTTC,CAWSIARINNEQFF,TRBV30,many,TRBJ2-1,.
TGTGCCAGCAGCCAATTTTTAGGAATGAACACTGAAGCTTTCTTT,CASSQFLGMNTEAFF,TRBV14,many,TRBJ1-1,.
TGTGCCAGCAGTTTAAACGTGGGGCATGGTACTCACACGCCCCCCCAGACGATGACCCAGTACTTC,CASSLNVGHGTHTPPQTMTQYF,TRBV27,medium-sized,TRBJ2-5,.
TGCAGTGCTAGAGATCGCGACAGGGACTCCTACGAGCAGTACTTC,CSARDRDRDSYEQYF,TRBV20-1,many,TRBJ2-7,TRBD1
TGTGCCAGCAGTGACGGGAGCACAGATACGCAGTATTTT,CASSDGSTDTQYF,TRBV6-4,many,TRBJ2-3,.
TGTGCCAGCAGCCCTGACAGGGTTAGCACTGAAGCTTTCTTT,CASSPDRVSTEAFF,TRBV7-9,many,TRBJ1-1,TRBD1
TGCAGCGTTAATGGACAGGGCGTGGAAGCTTTCTTT,CSVNGQGVEAFF,TRBV29-1,many,TRBJ1-1,TRBD1
TGTGCCAGCGGGGGGGGCAATGAGCAGTTCTTC,CASGGGNEQFF,TRBV6-1,many,TRBJ2-1,TRBD2
TGTGCCTGGTCCCTGGGGCGGGAGCAGTTCTTC,CAWSLGREQFF,TRBV30,medium-sized,TRBJ2-1,.
TGTGCCAGCAGCTTAGGTGGAGGGGGTGGAGAGACCCAGTACTTC,CASSLGGGGGETQYF,TRBV5-8,many,TRBJ2-5,.
TGTGCCAGCTCACCTAACAGTATTGGCGAGCAGTACTTC,CASSPNSIGEQYF,TRBV18,many,TRBJ2-7,.
TGTGCCAGTAGAACAACTAGCGGGAGGGGGGGTGAGCAGTTCTTC,CASRTTSGRGGEQFF,TRBV19,many,TRBJ2-1,TRBD2
TGTGTCATCAGCCCCAGAGGGCTAGCGGGAAACAATGAGCAGTTCTTC,CVISPRGLAGNNEQFF,TRBV6-2/TRBV6-3,.,TRBJ2-1,TRBD2
TGTGCCAGTACTCCTGGACAGAACTACGAGCAGTACTTC,CASTPGQNYEQYF,TRBV19,many,TRBJ2-7,.
TGTGCCAGCAGAGGAAACGGGCCCCACAATGAGCAGTTCTTC,CASRGNGPHNEQFF,TRBV27,medium-sized,TRBJ2-1,.
TGTGCCAGCAGCCAAGAACGTACGGGACGACCAGATACGCAGTATTTT,CASSQERTGRPDTQYF,TRBV3-1,.,TRBJ2-3,.
TGTGCCCCAACCCAGACTCCGGACGCAACCTACGAGCAGTACTTC,CAPTQTPDATYEQYF,TRBV3-2,.,TRBJ2-7,.
TGTGCCACCAGTGACCCCGGGACTAGCCAAAGCAATGAGCAGTTCTTC,CATSDPGTSQSNEQFF,TRBV24-1,many,TRBJ2-1,TRBD2
TGTGCCAGCAGTTTATCTTCCACGGGACGGGGGACTGAAGCTTTCTTT,CASSLSSTGRGTEAFF,TRBV27,many,TRBJ1-1,.